A single TCR beta chain is shown here with its context. What it binds is not known. These data originate in a study of CD8 T cells in ankylosing spondylitis. Study-level results: In synovial fluid and blood from reactive arthritis, some motif variants were previously reported.

A single record per CDR3 protein comes from TCRdb applying MiXCR to the 5' RACE reads. Of some 9,700 distinct CDR3 sequences in the sample, under 6.5% were seen once. Germline V gene data show CDR1 as SGDLS and CDR2 as YYNGEE. Trimming stripped 0 bases from V and 6 bases from J, with 13 bases between. This CDR3 comprises 14 residues. Sample: blood, either unsorted or a sorted T cell fraction (not recorded which). The chain carries TRBV9 and TRBJ2-7; D gene ambiguous. This receptor was obtained from a female donor with ankylosing spondylitis or in good health (not recorded which). The CDR3 sequence is CASSVGWKTGEQYF. CDR3 coding DNA: TGTGCCAGCAGCGTAGGGTGGAAGACGGGCGAGCAGTACTTC.